Below, 5 T cell receptor beta chains from the same sample are listed, as sequenced in a study of T cell responses to AZD1222 COVID-19 vaccine. Clones were read by immunoSEQ multiplex PCR, and TCRdb kept only the in-frame ones, dropping some. The sample consists of about 150,000 clones, approximately 90% of them appearing once. Source: peripheral blood, taken 28 days after the second AZD1222 dose. The receptors shown here come from an adult who received the AZD1222 COVID-19 vaccine.

This clone appeared once. The V gene is TRBV20-1, the J gene TRBJ1-6; D remains unclear. This CDR3 spans 11 amino acids. CDR1 and CDR2 (germline): DFQATT, SNEGSKA (reference sequence). Trimming left V 0 bases short and J 8 bases short, with 2 bases between. The CDR3 is CSAREDSPLHF. The CDR3 region has the DNA TGCAGTGCTAGAGAGGATTCACCCCTCCACTTT.

V usage is TRBV19 and J usage is TRBJ2-7; D may be TRBD2 (6 bases). Looked up from germline, CDR1 is LNHDA and CDR2 is SQIVND (reference sequence). This CDR3 comprises 11 residues. Trimming stripped 9 bases from V and 2 bases from J, with 8 bases between. CDR3 sequence reads: CASGSAYEQYF. CDR3 nucleotide sequence: TGTGCCAGCGGGAGCGCCTACGAGCAGTACTTC.

The chain uses TRBV27 and TRBJ2-7, with 10 bases fitting TRBD1. Losses at the gene ends were 5 bases for V and 5 bases for J; bases not matched to a gene: 6. The length of the CDR3 is 14 residues. In germline, CDR1 is MNHEY, CDR2 SMNVEV (reference sequence). The CDR3 nucleotides are TGTGCCAGCAGTCCCCGGGACAGGGGTAACGAGCAGTACTTC. Translating it yields CASSPRDRGNEQYF.

The CDR3 sequence: CASSPGTGGETQYF. The CDR3 region has the DNA TGTGCCAGCAGCCCCGGGACAGGGGGAGAGACCCAGTACTTC. The genes are TRBV7-2 and TRBJ2-5; 11 nucleotides align to TRBD1. With V trimmed by 5 bases and J by 4 bases, 3 bases remained unmatched. Per the germline V gene, CDR1 is SGHTA and CDR2 is FQGNSA. The CDR3 has 14 amino acids.

V and J are TRBV5-8 and TRBJ1-1; D gene ambiguous. Germline V gives CDR1 SGHTS, CDR2 YDEGEE. The CDR3 is 12 residues long. V dropped 4 bases and J dropped 1 base, with 5 bases sitting between them. CDR3 protein: CASSKQNTEAFF. The CDR3, as DNA: TGTGCCAGCAGCAAACAGAACACTGAAGCTTTCTTT. The entire variable domain, with the rest obtained from reference TRBV5-8 and TRBJ1-1, is as follows: EAGVTQSPTHLIKTRGQQATLRCSPISGHTSVYWYQQALGLGLQFLLWYDEGEERNRGNFPPRFSGRQFPNYSSELNVNALELEDSALYLCASSKQNTEAFFGQGTRLTVV.